This record concerns one T cell receptor beta chain sequence. What it binds is not known. Assay used: immunoSEQ multiplex PCR; TCRdb lists only in-frame clones, some missing. The repertoire consists of approximately 79,000 clones, with approximately 93% occurring once and the leading ten covering roughly 21%. The data belong to a study of OX40 agonist ivuxolimab in advanced cancers. Study-wide background: Dose-escalation patients had hepatocellular carcinoma, melanoma, renal cell or head and neck cancer. Study-level findings and limits: The antigens recognized by the expanded peripheral T cells, that is their antigen specificity, were not determined.

The CDR3 is 17 residues long. The V gene's germline CDR1 is LGHNA and CDR2 YSLEER. Trimming took 0 bases from V and 5 from J, leaving 17 bases between them. The chain joins TRBV4-3 to TRBJ1-5; tentatively, D is TRBD1 (5 bases). The sequencing here drew on CD4+ or CD8+ T cells sorted from blood, taken in a trial of the OX40 agonist ivuxolimab. The receptor was isolated from an adult with an advanced solid tumor such as melanoma, head and neck, liver or kidney cancer. The CDR3 reads CASSQDFGAGSHQPQHF. CDR3 in DNA: TGCGCCAGCAGCCAAGATTTCGGGGCAGGGTCCCATCAGCCCCAGCATTTT.